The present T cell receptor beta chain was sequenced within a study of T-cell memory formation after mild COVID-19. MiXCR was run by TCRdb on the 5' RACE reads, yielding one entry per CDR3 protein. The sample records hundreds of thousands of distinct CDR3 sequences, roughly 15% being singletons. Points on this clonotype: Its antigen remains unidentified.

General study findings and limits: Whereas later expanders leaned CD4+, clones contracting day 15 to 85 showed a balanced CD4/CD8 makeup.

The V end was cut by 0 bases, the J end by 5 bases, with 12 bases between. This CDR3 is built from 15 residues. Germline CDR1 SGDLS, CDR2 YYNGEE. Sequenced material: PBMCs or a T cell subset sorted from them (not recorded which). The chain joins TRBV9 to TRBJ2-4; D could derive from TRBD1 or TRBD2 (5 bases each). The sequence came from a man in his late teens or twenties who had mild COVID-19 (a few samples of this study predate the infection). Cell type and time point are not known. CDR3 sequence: CASSVEGRKENIQYF. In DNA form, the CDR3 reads TGTGCCAGCAGCGTAGAGGGACGGAAAGAAAACATTCAGTACTTC.